A selection of T cell receptor beta chains follows, all from one sample in a study of T cell responses to AZD1222 COVID-19 vaccine. Using immunoSEQ multiplex PCR, the repertoire was profiled, and TCRdb retains in-frame clones only, with some absent. The sample carries over 100,000 clones, over 90% recorded once. Sequencing was performed on peripheral blood, taken on day 0 of AZD1222 vaccination. The receptors stem from an adult in good health. Each CDR3 is given with its conserved first and last residue. The order of the fields is D gene, J gene, clone size, V gene, CDR3 protein, CDR3 DNA. A D gene is named only where the DNA matches it firmly. Rows may omit the clone size; those that give it use once, few, many or a size class.

>.|TRBJ2-1|.|TRBV7-3
CASSPRGQGANNEQFF
TGTGCCAGCAGCCCCCGCGGTCAGGGTGCCAACAATGAGCAGTTCTTC
>.|TRBJ1-1|.|TRBV19
CASSRDSGVVTEAFF
TGTGCCAGTAGTAGGGATTCTGGGGTAGTCACTGAAGCTTTCTTT
>.|TRBJ2-2|.|TRBV6-4
CASSEDGDTGELFF
TGTGCCAGCAGTGAAGACGGGGACACCGGGGAGCTGTTTTTT
>TRBD1|TRBJ2-7|.|TRBV7-8
CASSLVTGEPSGQYF
TGTGCCAGCAGCTTAGTGACAGGGGAGCCCTCGGGACAGTACTTC
>.|TRBJ1-2|.|TRBV3-1/TRBV3-2
CASSQVVSYGYTF
TGTGCCAGCAGCCAAGTAGTAAGCTATGGCTACACCTTC
>TRBD2|TRBJ2-1|.|TRBV7-3
CASSLSSGSSYNEQFF
TGTGCCAGCAGCTTATCTAGCGGGAGCTCCTACAATGAGCAGTTCTTC
>.|TRBJ2-2|.|TRBV24-1
CATSDFPGADTGELFF
TGTGCCACCAGTGATTTTCCGGGGGCAGACACCGGGGAGCTGTTTTTT
>.|TRBJ1-2|.|TRBV21-1
CASSQGLPSNYGYTF
TGTGCCAGCAGCCAAGGACTCCCCTCCAACTATGGCTACACCTTC
>.|TRBJ2-2|.|TRBV5-8
CASTPRVNTGELFF
TGTGCCAGCACCCCCCGGGTGAACACCGGGGAGCTGTTTTTT
>TRBD2|TRBJ2-1|.|TRBV28
CASNGGLYNEQFF
TGTGCCAGCAACGGGGGACTATACAATGAGCAGTTCTTC
>.|TRBJ2-1|.|TRBV5-1
CASSPADNEQFF
TGCGCCAGCAGCCCCGCCGACAATGAGCAGTTCTTC
>.|TRBJ1-5|once|TRBV19
CASSPMTDQPQHF
TGTGCCAGTAGTCCCATGACAGACCAGCCCCAGCATTTT
>.|TRBJ2-1|.|TRBV15
CATSRKDGGRNEQFF
TGTGCCACCAGCAGAAAGGACGGGGGAAGGAATGAGCAGTTCTTC
>.|TRBJ1-1|.|TRBV30
CAWSRGPGEAFF
TGTGCCTGGAGTCGAGGACCGGGAGAGGCTTTCTTT
>.|TRBJ2-1|.|TRBV28
CASSSTGSGSYNEQFF
TGTGCCAGCAGTTCTACAGGGTCGGGCTCCTACAATGAGCAGTTCTTC
>TRBD1|TRBJ2-7|.|TRBV5-1
CASHTGTGGYEQYF
TGCGCCAGTCATACCGGGACAGGGGGTTACGAGCAGTACTTC
>.|TRBJ2-2|once|TRBV24-1
CATSAVQGERDPGELFF
TGTGCCACCAGTGCTGTGCAGGGGGAGCGGGACCCCGGGGAGCTGTTTTTT
>.|TRBJ1-2|.|TRBV5-4
CASSSDRRNYGYTF
TGTGCCAGCAGCTCTGACAGGCGGAACTATGGCTACACCTTC
>TRBD1|TRBJ2-7|.|TRBV5-6
CASSGTGGSYEQYF
TGTGCCAGCAGCGGGACAGGGGGGTCCTACGAGCAGTACTTC
>.|TRBJ2-7|.|TRBV6-4
CASSDSEGREQYF
TGTGCCAGCAGTGATTCGGAGGGTCGCGAGCAGTACTTC
>TRBD1|TRBJ2-2|.|TRBV5-4
CASSRGGQGESGELFF
TGTGCCAGCAGCCGGGGGGGACAGGGGGAATCCGGGGAGCTGTTTTTT
>.|TRBJ2-7|.|TRBV6-2/TRBV6-3
CASSYIAESSYEQYF
TGTGCCAGCAGTTACATAGCGGAGAGCTCCTACGAGCAGTACTTC
>TRBD1|TRBJ2-1|once|TRBV5-1
CASSPRDRGVYNEQFF
TGCGCCAGCAGCCCCCGGGACAGGGGAGTTTACAATGAGCAGTTCTTC
>.|TRBJ1-1|.|TRBV5-3
CARSLVKAKGIDTEAFF
TGTGCCAGAAGCTTGGTGAAGGCAAAGGGGATAGACACTGAAGCTTTCTTT
>TRBD1|TRBJ1-1|.|TRBV6-5
CASTIYPGTGEAFF
TGTGCCAGCACTATATATCCCGGGACAGGGGAAGCTTTCTTT
>.|TRBJ2-7|.|TRBV16
CASSQSGQARGEQYF
TGTGCCAGCAGCCAATCTGGGCAAGCCAGGGGCGAGCAGTACTTC
>.|TRBJ1-4|.|TRBV5-4
CASSLRGGEKLFF
TGTGCCAGCAGCTTGAGAGGGGGTGAAAAACTGTTTTTT
>.|TRBJ1-6|.|TRBV19
CASSIEGNSPLHF
TGTGCCAGTAGTATAGAAGGCAATTCACCCCTCCACTTT
>TRBD1|TRBJ2-7|.|TRBV2
CASSEMGTGTYEQYF
TGTGCCAGCAGTGAAATGGGGACAGGGACCTACGAGCAGTACTTC
>TRBD2|TRBJ2-5|.|TRBV3-1/TRBV3-2
CASSHRQRDYEETQYF
TGTGCCAGCAGCCATCGACAGCGGGATTATGAAGAGACCCAGTACTTC
>.|TRBJ2-7|.|TRBV15
CATSRAAGVEQYF
TGTGCCACCAGCAGAGCCGCAGGCGTAGAGCAGTACTTC
>.|TRBJ2-1|once|TRBV7-9
CASSLSRLSVREQFF
TGTGCCAGCAGCTTAAGTCGGTTGAGCGTCCGAGAGCAGTTCTTC
>.|TRBJ2-2|.|TRBV5-1
CASTQGGSGTGELFF
TGCGCCAGCACCCAAGGTGGGAGTGGGACCGGGGAGCTGTTTTTT